The 8 T cell receptor beta chains presented below share a single source sample, sequenced in a study of shared clonotypes between healthy human individuals. Produced via immunoSEQ multiplex PCR; TCRdb's table is partial and in-frame only. The sample records roughly 640,000 clones, around 97% being singletons. The specimen sequenced was naive CD4+ T cells sorted from blood. This sample's subset: CD45RA+ positively selected. These receptors were collected from a woman aged 25 to 39 in good health.

V is TRBV28 and J is TRBJ1-4; D is undetermined. V gave up 8 bases and J gave up 3 bases, with 10 bases separating them. The length of the CDR3 is 13 residues. Germline-derived CDR1 and CDR2 are MDHEN and SYDVKM. CDR3 in DNA: TGTGCCAGCCAAAACAGAGCTAATGAAAAACTGTTTTTT. Amino acids: CASQNRANEKLFF.

This clone was counted a single time. The V and J genes are TRBV11-2 and TRBJ2-1, with 9 nucleotides matching TRBD1. Germline CDR1 reads SGHAT; CDR2 reads FQNNGV. The CDR3 totals 16 residues. Germline trimming cut 4 bases from V and 4 bases from J; bases unmatched to any gene: 8. The chain's CDR3 is CASSSPGTGSYNEQFF. DNA of the CDR3: TGTGCCAGCAGCTCACCCGGGACAGGGTCGTACAATGAGCAGTTCTTC.

The chain couples TRBV2 to TRBJ1-2; TRBD1 matches 8 bases. J lost 3 bases, V lost 7 bases, and 10 bases had no gene match. This CDR3 has 15 amino acids. Germline V gene lookup returns CDR1 SNHLY and CDR2 FYNNEI. CDR3 protein: CASMMQGAQYYGYTF. The CDR3 nucleotides are TGTGCCAGCATGATGCAGGGGGCACAGTACTATGGCTACACCTTC.

Worth noting for this clone: The same CDR3 also results from other DNA sequences found in this sample. V is TRBV7-2 and J is TRBJ2-1, with D possibly being TRBD2 (5 bases). The CDR3 has 16 residues. Trimming stripped 1 base from V and 9 bases from J, with 19 bases between. Germline CDR1 SGHTA, CDR2 FQGNSA. CDR3 nucleotide sequence: TGTGCCAGCAGCTTAGAGGGTGGACTTCGGATCAGTGAGCAGTTCTTC. Protein sequence: CASSLEGGLRISEQFF.

V usage is TRBV12-5 and J usage is TRBJ1-5, with D hard to call. The CDR3 contains 12 residues. Trimming took 2 bases from V and 4 from J, leaving 3 bases between them. Germline V gene data show CDR1 as LGHNT and CDR2 as FRNRAP. DNA of the CDR3: TGTGCTAGTGGTTTGAATAATCAGCCCCAGCATTTT. Translation: CASGLNNQPQHF.

The chain carries TRBV6-1 and TRBJ2-7; D call uncertain. Germline V lookup: CDR1 MNHNS, CDR2 SASEGT. V was shortened by 1 base and J by 4 bases, with 23 bases between the two germline ends. This CDR3 has 18 amino acids. CDR3 region: CASSEGGQLAKQKYEQYF. The CDR3 nucleotides read TGTGCCAGCAGTGAAGGCGGTCAGCTCGCCAAGCAAAAGTACGAGCAGTACTTC.

This sequence joins TRBV18 and TRBJ1-4; no reliable D call. The V and J ends lost 1 base and 0 bases respectively, with 9 bases between them. This CDR3 comprises 16 residues. Germline V gene data show CDR1 as KGHSH and CDR2 as LQKENI. The CDR3 nucleotides read TGTGCCAGCTCACCACAGGCGACTGCAACTAATGAAAAACTGTTTTTT. Residues: CASSPQATATNEKLFF.

The V call is TRBV5-4, the J call TRBJ2-3, with unresolved D. CDR3 length: 13 residues. V was trimmed by 1 base and J by 3 bases, leaving 6 bases between them. Per the germline V gene, CDR1 is SGHNT and CDR2 is YYREEE (reference sequence). CDR3 region: CASSLFGTDTQYF. The CDR3 coding sequence is TGTGCCAGCAGCTTGTTTGGGACAGATACGCAGTATTTT.